These 18 T cell receptor beta chains were all obtained from the same sample, sequenced in a study of shared clonotypes between healthy human individuals. Libraries were prepared by immunoSEQ multiplex PCR; TCRdb keeps only in-frame clonotypes and omits some of them. The data show approximately 2.5 million clones, over 85% seen once. Sequencing was performed on naive CD4+ T cells sorted from blood. Subset of the sample: CD45RA+ positively selected. These receptors were obtained from a man between 18 and 29 years old in good health.

This chain joins TRBV6-5 and TRBJ2-7; no clear D gene. Trimming left V 0 bases short and J 2 bases short, with 11 bases between. Germline V gene data show CDR1 as MNHEY and CDR2 as SVGAGI. This CDR3 has 15 amino acids. The CDR3 region is CASSYSEQNPYEQYF. The DNA of the CDR3 is TGTGCCAGCAGTTACTCGGAGCAAAACCCCTACGAGCAGTACTTC.

The rearrangement joins TRBV6-6 to TRBJ2-7, with D perhaps given as TRBD1 or TRBD2 (5 bases each). This CDR3 is built from 14 residues. V gave up 6 bases and J gave up 7 bases, with 19 bases separating them. Per the germline V gene, CDR1 is MNHNY and CDR2 is SVGAGI (reference sequence). The CDR3 protein is CASRSAPGPSEQYF. CDR3 bases: TGTGCCAGCAGATCGGCTCCGGGACCCAGTGAGCAGTACTTC.

This chain joins TRBV4-3 and TRBJ2-7, with D possibly being TRBD2 (6 bases). This CDR3 has 15 amino acids. The germline gives CDR1 LGHNA, CDR2 YSLEER. V was pared by 4 bases and J by 0 bases, with 13 bases between. CDR3 coding DNA: TGCGCCAGCAGCCGCGGACTACAGAGCTCCTACGAGCAGTACTTC. Protein sequence: CASSRGLQSSYEQYF.

The V and J genes are TRBV6-1 and TRBJ2-3; 8 nucleotides match TRBD1. J was trimmed by 3 bases and V by 7 bases; bases with no gene match: 9. This CDR3 has 15 amino acids. Per the germline V gene, CDR1 is MNHNS and CDR2 is SASEGT. The CDR3 sequence: CASNPRDRRTDTQYF. CDR3 in DNA: TGTGCCAGCAATCCCCGGGACAGGAGGACAGATACGCAGTATTTT.

This clone has just a few counts. The chain carries TRBV19 and TRBJ2-3, with D possibly TRBD1 on 5 matching bases. This CDR3 contains 15 residues. Per germline, CDR1 LNHDA and CDR2 SQIVND (reference sequence). V was cut by 8 bases and J by 0 bases, with 15 bases left in between. The chain's CDR3 is CASVNGAGSTDTQYF. In DNA form, the CDR3 reads TGTGCCAGTGTAAATGGGGCAGGGAGCACAGATACGCAGTATTTT. The full variable domain, with the rest looked up from reference TRBV19 and TRBJ2-3, is DGGITQSPKYLFRKEGQNVTLSCEQNLNHDAMYWYRQDPGQGLRLIYYSQIVNDFQKGDIAEGYSVSREKKESFPLTVTSAQKNPTAFYLCASVNGAGSTDTQYFGPGTRLTVL.

V and J are TRBV11-2 and TRBJ2-6, with 8 bases aligning to TRBD1. The CDR3 runs to 17 residues. Germline V gene lookup returns CDR1 SGHAT and CDR2 FQNNGV. The J segment lost 1 base and the V segment lost 5 bases, leaving 7 bases of the junction unmatched. CDR3: CASSPGGWESGANVLTF. The CDR3 DNA is TGTGCCAGCAGCCCAGGGGGCTGGGAGTCTGGGGCCAACGTCCTGACTTTC.

This chain links TRBV5-8 with TRBJ2-1; D is unresolved. CDR1 SGHTS and CDR2 YDEGEE come from the germline V gene. The CDR3 consists of 16 residues. Trimming cost V 0 bases and J 0 bases, with 10 bases left between them. This CDR3 reads CASSLDRWGSYNEQFF. The CDR3 DNA follows: TGTGCCAGCAGCTTGGATAGGTGGGGCTCCTACAATGAGCAGTTCTTC.

The CDR3 protein is CASSAAGTGGAGQPQHF. CDR3 sequence (DNA): TGTGCCAGCTCAGCAGCCGGGACAGGGGGCGCCGGGCAGCCCCAGCATTTT. This sequence joins TRBV18 and TRBJ1-5, with 12 bases identical to TRBD1. This CDR3 is 17 amino acids long. The V gene end was trimmed by 5 bases and the J gene end by 7 bases; junction bases not matched to a gene: 12. Looked up from germline, CDR1 is KGHSH and CDR2 is LQKENI.

CDR3: CASSPPVGRITGELFF. CDR3 DNA sequence: TGTGCCAGCAGTCCCCCCGTGGGTCGAATCACCGGGGAGCTGTTTTTT. The rearrangement uses TRBV28 and TRBJ2-2; D gene uncertain. This CDR3 region has 16 residues. The germline V gene encodes CDR1 MDHEN and CDR2 SYDVKM. Trimming took off 5 bases at V and 4 bases at J, with 17 bases between the two ends.

V is TRBV18 and J is TRBJ1-2; D remains ambiguous. The CDR3 has 13 residues. The V end was cut by 0 bases, the J end by 2 bases, with 4 bases between. Germline loops: CDR1 KGHSH, CDR2 LQKENI. The CDR3 region has the DNA TGTGCCAGCTCACCACCTTTAAACTATGGCTACACCTTC. Its protein product is CASSPPLNYGYTF.

The CDR3 nucleotides are TGTGCCAGCAGTTTAACTAACCTCCCCCGCTACACCTTC. It encodes CASSLTNLPRYTF. The chain employs TRBV28 and TRBJ1-2; D is ambiguous. Germline V CDR1 and CDR2: MDHEN, SYDVKM. This CDR3 has 13 residues. Trimming stripped 2 bases from V and 9 bases from J, with 13 bases between.

This chain links TRBV21-1 with TRBJ2-7; TRBD2 was called by the table and not checked on the DNA. TRBV21-1 is a pseudogene segment. CDR3 size: 14 residues. CDR3 region: CASSRLAGIYEQYF. Written as DNA, the CDR3 is TGTGCCAGCAGTAGACTAGCGGGAATCTACGAGCAGTACTTC.

V is TRBV11-2 and J is TRBJ2-5; 11 nucleotides agree with TRBD2. The CDR3 runs to 18 residues. Trimming at V came to 0 bases and at J to 4 bases, leaving 10 bases not matched to a gene. Germline V gene sequence: CDR1 SGHAT, CDR2 FQNNGV. The CDR3: CASSLDLESLAGAETQYF. In DNA form, the CDR3 reads TGTGCCAGCAGCTTAGACTTAGAGTCACTAGCGGGAGCAGAGACCCAGTACTTC. The full variable domain, in which reference TRBV11-2 and TRBJ2-5 provide the parts outside the CDR3, is EAGVAQSPRYKIIEKRQSVAFWCNPISGHATLYWYQQILGQGPKLLIQFQNNGVVDDSQLPKDRFSAERLKGVDSTLKIQPAKLEDSAVYLCASSLDLESLAGAETQYFGPGTRLLVL.

To note about this clone: Distinct nucleotide sequences in the sample also encode this CDR3. The chain employs TRBV19 and TRBJ2-7; no clear D. Per the germline V gene, CDR1 is LNHDA and CDR2 is SQIVND (reference sequence). This CDR3 comprises 14 residues. V shed 3 bases and J shed 1 base, with 10 bases lying between them. CDR3 DNA: TGTGCCAGTAGTATCTCGGGCAGTTCCTACGAGCAGTACTTC. Translation gives CASSISGSSYEQYF.

The gene calls are TRBV4-1 and TRBJ1-3; maybe TRBD1 (5 bases). V was pared by 0 bases and J by 0 bases, with 15 bases between. The CDR3 has 18 residues. Germline V gene data show CDR1 as MGHRA and CDR2 as YSYEKL. The CDR3 loop is CASSQDNRFPDSGNTIYF. As DNA, the CDR3 is TGCGCCAGCAGCCAAGACAACAGGTTCCCAGACTCTGGAAACACCATATATTTT.

The chain uses TRBV7-9 and TRBJ2-5; TRBD1 matches at 9 bases. Trimming at V came to 3 bases and at J to 5 bases, leaving 7 bases not matched to a gene. This CDR3 region has 15 residues. In germline, CDR1 is SEHNR, CDR2 FQNEAQ (reference sequence). Here the CDR3 DNA reads TGTGCCAGCAGCTTTTCCGGGACAGGGAAGGAGACCCAGTACTTC. It translates to CASSFSGTGKETQYF.

This chain links TRBV6-1 with TRBJ1-4; unclear D gene. The V gene lost 2 bases and the J gene lost 0 bases, with 16 bases spanning the gap. CDR3 length: 18 residues. CDR1 and CDR2 (germline): MNHNS, SASEGT. CDR3 amino acids: CASSEYVPMSSTNEKLFF. The CDR3 bases are TGTGCCAGCAGTGAATATGTCCCAATGTCCTCAACTAATGAAAAACTGTTTTTT.

This chain uses TRBV4-1 with TRBJ1-5; TRBD1 aligns across 10 bases. Germline values: CDR1 MGHRA, CDR2 YSYEKL. This CDR3 comprises 18 residues. V gave up 0 bases and J gave up 3 bases; unmatched junction bases: 8. The DNA for the CDR3 is TGCGCCAGCAGCCAAGATCTAGGGACAGGGGTTTTCAATCAGCCCCAGCATTTT. Its protein product is CASSQDLGTGVFNQPQHF.